This TCR beta chain was recovered during a study of T cell responses to AZD1222 COVID-19 vaccine. The assay was immunoSEQ multiplex PCR, and TCRdb's table has in-frame clones only and misses some. Of about 130,000 clones listed, approximately 88% were seen once; the top ten hold under 7%. The study, taken as a whole, reports: Repertoire sampling was restricted to post-peak T cell response timepoints.

The sample holds a few counts of this clone. Its specificity is unknown. Sequenced material: peripheral blood, taken on day 0 of AZD1222 vaccination. The TCR comes from an adult in good health.

The CDR3 protein is CASSFSRNQPQHF. The DNA for the CDR3 is TGTGCCAGCAGCTTCAGCCGCAATCAGCCCCAGCATTTT. The chain couples TRBV7-9 to TRBJ1-5; D is ambiguous. CDR1 and CDR2 from the germline V gene are SEHNR and FQNEAQ (reference sequence). Trimming took off 3 bases at V and 2 bases at J, with 5 bases between the two ends. This CDR3 is built from 13 residues.